What follows describes a single T cell receptor (beta chain). Its antigen remains unidentified. Method: immunoSEQ multiplex PCR; TCRdb's copy keeps in-frame clones and lacks some. The sample comprises tens of thousands of clones, 94% of which are singletons, and almost 6% rests with the top ten. The CDR3 is 11 residues long. V dropped 3 bases and J dropped 6 bases, with 8 bases sitting between them. CDR1 SQVTM and CDR2 ANQGSEA come from the germline V gene. This entry belongs to a study of human thymus T cells. Findings and limits, study-wide: Biased V and J segment usage appeared in thymus and peripheral blood.

Sequencing was carried out using blood. This chain joins TRBV29-1 and TRBJ1-2; unclear D gene. This receptor was identified in a boy younger than two with a congenital heart defect but otherwise immunologically healthy. CDR3 amino acids: CSVEGRDGYTF. CDR3 in DNA: TGCAGCGTTGAGGGGAGGGATGGCTACACCTTC.